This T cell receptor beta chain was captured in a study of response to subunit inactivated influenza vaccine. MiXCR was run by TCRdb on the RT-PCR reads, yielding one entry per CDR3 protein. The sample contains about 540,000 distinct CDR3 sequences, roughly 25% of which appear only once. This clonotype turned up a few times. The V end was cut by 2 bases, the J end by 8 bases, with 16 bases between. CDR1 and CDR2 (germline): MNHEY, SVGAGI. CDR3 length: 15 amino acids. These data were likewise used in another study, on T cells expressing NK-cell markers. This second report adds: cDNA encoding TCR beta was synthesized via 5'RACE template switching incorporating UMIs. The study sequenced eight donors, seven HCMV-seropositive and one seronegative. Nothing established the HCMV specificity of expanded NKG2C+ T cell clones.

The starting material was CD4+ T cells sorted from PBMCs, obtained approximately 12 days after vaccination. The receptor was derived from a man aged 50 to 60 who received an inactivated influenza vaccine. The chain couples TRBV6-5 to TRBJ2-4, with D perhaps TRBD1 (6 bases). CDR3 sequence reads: CASSYLSDRKDIQYF. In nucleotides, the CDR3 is TGTGCCAGCAGTTACCTGAGTGACAGGAAAGACATTCAGTACTTC.